These 18 T cell receptor beta chains share one sample of origin, sequenced in a study of blood T cells in healthy people across ages. A sample-barcoded 5' primer and a J-beta primer mix were used in a second PCR of about 6 to 12 cycles. Via MiXCR, TCRdb re-called the 5' RACE reads, giving one row per CDR3 protein. The sample consists of around 970,000 distinct CDR3 sequences, roughly half of them appearing once. Specimen: blood. The receptors stem from a woman aged 55-69 years in good health.

The rearrangement uses TRBV28 and TRBJ2-7, with D possibly matching TRBD2 (6 bases). The CDR3 has 15 residues. Germline values: CDR1 MDHEN, CDR2 SYDVKM. Trimming removed 9 bases at V and 2 bases at J, with 20 bases between. CDR3 in DNA: TGTGCCAGTGTGTCGGCGGGACTTGGGGCCTACGAGCAGTACTTC. Its translation: CASVSAGLGAYEQYF.

The rearrangement links TRBV27 to TRBJ2-4; D is uncertain. The DNA end favors TRBJ2-7, so the J call may be wrong. The CDR3 contains 14 residues. Germline loops: CDR1 MNHEY, CDR2 SMNVEV (reference sequence). The chain's CDR3 is CASRKLPPKYEQYF. CDR3 nucleotides: TGTGCCAGTAGAAAACTACCTCCCAAGTACGAGCAGTACTTC.

J is TRBJ1-5 and V is TRBV4-1; the D is unclear. Trimming left V 1 base short and J 3 bases short, with 13 bases between. Germline CDR1 and CDR2: MGHRA and YSYEKL. The CDR3 spans 16 residues. The CDR3 nucleotides read TGCGCCAGCAGCCAAGGAAGGGAGTATATCAATCAGCCCCAGCATTTT. It codes for CASSQGREYINQPQHF.

On this clonotype itself: One junction end does not reproduce the germline sequence, and a read error may be involved. The chain has TRBV5-5 and TRBJ2-7; D remains ambiguous. Near its end, the DNA agrees better with TRBJ2-5, so the J call may be wrong. Germline CDR1 is SGHKS and CDR2 is YYEKEE (reference sequence). The CDR3 sequence is 16 residues long. The CDR3 bases are TGTGCCGGCAGCTTGGCCCCGCGAACCTTACAAGAGACCCAGTACTTC. It codes for CAGSLAPRTLQETQYF.

This chain connects TRBV7-8 to TRBJ1-4; 7 nucleotides line up with TRBD1. Trimming took 0 bases from V and 2 from J; bases not matched to a gene: 9. The germline CDR1 and CDR2 sequences are SGHVS and FQNEAQ. CDR3 length: 18 amino acids. CDR3 sequence: CASSLARGRISTNEKLFF. The CDR3 DNA is TGTGCCAGCAGCTTAGCGAGGGGGCGGATCTCGACTAATGAAAAACTGTTTTTT.

This clonotype came up a few times. The chain recombines TRBV6-6 with TRBJ2-5, with 11 bases fitting TRBD1. CDR3 size: 12 residues. Germline lookup yields CDR1 MNHNY and CDR2 SVGAGI (reference sequence). The J segment lost 4 bases and the V segment lost 10 bases, leaving 2 bases of the junction unmatched. The CDR3 sequence is CATGTGGETQYF. The DNA for the CDR3 is TGTGCCACTGGGACAGGGGGAGAGACCCAGTACTTC.

The V call is TRBV12-3 or TRBV12-4, the J call TRBJ2-6; TRBD2 aligns across 10 bases. This CDR3 has 17 amino acids. With V trimmed by 0 bases and J by 4 bases, 3 bases remained unmatched. The CDR3 sequence is CASSLAPTSGGANVLTF. CDR3 DNA sequence: TGTGCCAGCAGTTTAGCGCCGACTAGCGGGGGGGCCAACGTCCTGACTTTC.

J is TRBJ2-7 and V is TRBV13, with 8 positions matching TRBD1. Germline V lookup: CDR1 PRHDT, CDR2 FYEKMQ (reference sequence). CDR3 size: 14 residues. The ends lost 5 bases at V and 5 bases at J; junction bases unmatched: 8. CDR3 sequence: CASSPEDRDHEQYF. The CDR3 DNA reads as TGTGCCAGCAGCCCGGAGGACAGGGACCACGAGCAGTACTTC.

This clonotype was counted only a few times. The genes are TRBV4-2 and TRBJ2-5; D is ambiguous. The germline gives CDR1 LGHNA, CDR2 YNFKEQ. V was clipped by 0 bases and J by 5 bases, with 7 bases between them. This CDR3 spans 13 amino acids. DNA for the CDR3: TGTGCCAGCAGCCAAGAGTACTGGGAGACCCAGTACTTC. Encoded protein: CASSQEYWETQYF.

V gene TRBV7-2 combines with J gene TRBJ2-5, with TRBD1 matching 7 bases. This CDR3 has 16 residues. Germline lookup yields CDR1 SGHTA and CDR2 FQGNSA. V gave up 2 bases and J gave up 4 bases; unmatched junction bases: 10. Here the CDR3 DNA reads TGTGCCAGCAGCTTAACGGGACAGTCTGATATAGAGACCCAGTACTTC. Protein: CASSLTGQSDIETQYF.

The chain uses TRBV28 and TRBJ2-5; 9 bases agree with TRBD2. Germline V gives CDR1 MDHEN, CDR2 SYDVKM. The CDR3 totals 16 residues. V dropped 2 bases and J dropped 2; count of bases not matched to a gene: 6. The CDR3 here is CASSLGSSGIQETQYF. DNA of the CDR3: TGTGCCAGCAGTTTAGGTTCTAGCGGGATTCAAGAGACCCAGTACTTC.

This clonotype was recorded a few times. The chain couples TRBV5-6 to TRBJ2-7, with D perhaps matching TRBD1 (6 bases). This CDR3 is built from 15 residues. V dropped 3 bases and J dropped 3 bases, with 16 bases sitting between them. Germline CDR1 and CDR2: SGHDT and YYEEEE. The CDR3 here is CASSSTGKSIYEQYF. The CDR3 DNA reads TGTGCCAGCAGCTCTACAGGGAAATCAATCTACGAGCAGTACTTC.

The J gene is TRBJ2-1, the V gene TRBV5-1; D may be TRBD2 (6 bases). The length of the CDR3 is 16 residues. V lost 4 bases and J lost 2, with 16 bases in between. Germline V gene data show CDR1 as SGHRS and CDR2 as YFSETQ. The CDR3 coding sequence is TGCGCCAGCAGCCCTCCATCGGGAGTGGCCTACAATGAGCAGTTCTTC. This sequence encodes CASSPPSGVAYNEQFF.

This clonotype was detected once. This CDR3 is CASSPNWGEEAFF. The CDR3 nucleotides read TGTGCCAGCAGTCCCAACTGGGGGGAGGAGGCTTTCTTT. V usage is TRBV28 and J usage is TRBJ1-1, with D maybe TRBD1 (5 bases). Germline-derived CDR1 and CDR2 are MDHEN and SYDVKM. V lost 5 bases and J 11 bases, leaving 18 bases between the germline ends. The CDR3 runs 13 residues.

This clonotype was counted between two and nine times. The chain combines TRBV7-9 with TRBJ2-5; D may be TRBD2 (6 bases). Matching the DNA end better, TRBJ2-7 makes the J call doubtful. CDR1 SEHNR and CDR2 FQNEAQ come from the germline V gene (reference sequence). The CDR3 runs to 14 residues. This CDR3 is CASSRGVGGYEQYF. CDR3 nucleotide sequence: TGTGCCAGCAGCCGCGGGGTCGGAGGCTACGAGCAGTACTTC.

V and J are TRBV20-1 and TRBJ2-4; 10 bases map to TRBD2. The germline gives CDR1 DFQATT, CDR2 SNEGSKA (reference sequence). Losses at the gene ends were 3 bases for V and 1 base for J; bases not matched to a gene: 3. The CDR3 runs to 15 residues. The CDR3 spells CSASTSGIAKNIQYF. CDR3 nucleotide sequence: TGCAGTGCTAGCACTAGCGGGATCGCCAAAAACATTCAGTACTTC.

V usage is TRBV6-5 and J usage is TRBJ2-1; 11 nucleotides agree with TRBD2. The CDR3 loop spans 14 amino acids. The germline CDR1 and CDR2 sequences are MNHEY and SVGAGI. The J segment lost 9 bases and the V segment lost 6 bases, leaving 7 bases of the junction unmatched. This chain's CDR3 is CASRILAGGGEQFF. Here the CDR3 DNA reads TGTGCCAGCAGGATTCTAGCGGGAGGTGGTGAGCAGTTCTTC.

This chain uses TRBV6-4 with TRBJ2-6; D remains ambiguous. The V gene's germline CDR1 is MRHNA and CDR2 SNTAGT. The CDR3 sequence is 15 residues long. Trimming stripped 5 bases from V and 1 base from J, with 9 bases between. CDR3 sequence (DNA): TGTGCCAGCAGTCTCCAGTGGTCTGGGGCCAACGTCCTGACTTTC. Translation: CASSLQWSGANVLTF.